The rows below give T cell receptor beta chains drawn from one sample of a study of T cell changes during pregnancy in multiple sclerosis. TCRdb's copy holds only in-frame clones and misses some; the assay was immunoSEQ multiplex PCR. This sample carries tens of thousands of clones, 85% to 95% of them seen once, and the ten largest clones take around 0.6%. The specimen was CD4+ T cells from peripheral blood mononuclear cells, collected in the second trimester of pregnancy. All receptors derive from a female donor with multiple sclerosis, enrolled in a pregnancy study. Both conserved end residues are part of each CDR3. The D gene is left open where the match is weak. Expanded clones get a size class; other rows say once, few or many, or leave the size out.

j_call d_call clone_size v_call cdr3_nt cdr3_aa
TRBJ2-5 NA once TRBV11-2 TGTGCCAGCAGCTTAGCCAACTTAGAGACCCAGTACTTC CASSLANLETQYF
TRBJ2-3 NA NA TRBV9 TGTGCCAGCAGCGTAGACGTCAGAAGAGGAGATACGCAGTATTTT CASSVDVRRGDTQYF
TRBJ2-7 NA NA TRBV7-8 TGTGCCAGCAGCTTATACTCCCCCGAGCAGTACTTC CASSLYSPEQYF
TRBJ1-6 NA NA TRBV4-3 TGCGCCAGCAGCACCCGGACAGATTCACCCCTCCACTTT CASSTRTDSPLHF
TRBJ2-7 NA NA TRBV28 TGTGCCAGCACCCCCCCCGGGTCTTCCTACGAGCAGTACTTC CASTPPGSSYEQYF
TRBJ1-3 TRBD1 NA TRBV27 TGTGCCAGCGGGGACAGGGGGATCTCTGGAAACACCATATATTTT CASGDRGISGNTIYF
TRBJ1-2 NA NA TRBV4-1 TGCGCCAGCAGCCAAGGGGGCCCCGTGGCCTATGGCTACACCTTC CASSQGGPVAYGYTF
TRBJ1-2 TRBD1 NA TRBV18 TGTGCCAGCTCACCACAGCAGGGGGGCTATGGCTACACCTTC CASSPQQGGYGYTF
TRBJ2-1 TRBD2 NA TRBV13 TGTGCCAGCAGCTTACTCACTAACCCCCCGGTGAGTAGCGGGGGTTTGTACAATGAGCAGTTCTTC CASSLLTNPPVSSGGLYNEQFF
TRBJ2-1 TRBD2 NA TRBV5-1 TGCGCCAGCAGCTTGGGGGCGCTAGCGGCGGTGTTCTTC CASSLGALAAVFF
TRBJ1-1 NA NA TRBV7-6 TGTGCCAGCAGCAGCCAACACCAGTGGAGCACTGAAGCTTTCTTT CASSSQHQWSTEAFF
TRBJ2-5 TRBD2 NA TRBV7-8 TGTGCCAGCAGCCCGGGACTAGCGGGGAGGGAGACCCAGTACTTC CASSPGLAGRETQYF
TRBJ1-5 NA NA TRBV7-3 TGTGCCAGCAGCCTTACAGGCCCGAATCAGCCCCAGCATTTT CASSLTGPNQPQHF
TRBJ2-7 TRBD2 NA TRBV2 TGTGCCAGCGGTACTAGCGGGGGAGGTTACGAGCAGTACTTC CASGTSGGGYEQYF
TRBJ2-7 NA once TRBV9 TGTGCCAGCAGCGTAGAGGGGGACCCCACCTACGAGCAGTACTTC CASSVEGDPTYEQYF
TRBJ2-7 NA NA TRBV6-1 TGTGCCAGCAGCGAGCGGAGACTCTACGAGCAGTACTTC CASSERRLYEQYF
TRBJ2-2 NA once TRBV15 TGTGCCACCAGCAGAGAAGCTAGGACCGGGGAGCTGTTTTTT CATSREARTGELFF
TRBJ2-5 TRBD1 NA TRBV30 TGTGCCACGTCCGGGACAGGGGAGGAGACCCAGTACTTC CATSGTGEETQYF
TRBJ1-4 NA NA TRBV7-2 TGTGCCAGCAGCCTGGACAGAGGGGAAAAACTGTTTTTT CASSLDRGEKLFF
TRBJ1-5 NA NA TRBV5-6 TGTGCCAGCAGCTCCGGACTGTATAGCAATCAGCCCCAGCATTTT CASSSGLYSNQPQHF
TRBJ1-2 TRBD1 NA TRBV19 TGTGCCAGTAGTACGATGACAGGGGACGGCTATGGCTACACCTTC CASSTMTGDGYGYTF